This TCR beta chain was found in a study of cytomegalovirus exposure and HLA in healthy donors. The wider study: A preliminary data release comprised 70 million to 95 million unique TCRs obtained from HLA-typed donors.

General study points: A few chains tied to CMV proved CMV antigen-specific in vitro.

Primers included in the PCR were 60 Vbeta and 13 Jbeta primers. Generated by immunoSEQ multiplex PCR, the TCRdb table keeps only in-frame clones and is missing some. The sample lists around 110,000 clones; approximately 9.4% were seen once. The germline gives CDR1 SNHLY, CDR2 FYNNEI. CDR3 size: 13 residues. V was pared by 9 bases and J by 5 bases, with 5 bases of the junction left unmatched. About this clone itself: Its antigen is still unknown.

The origin of this receptor is a man younger than 45 in good health and CMV-seronegative. The V gene is TRBV2, the J gene TRBJ2-1, with 9 bases lining up with TRBD2. The specimen sequenced was PBMCs. Here the CDR3 DNA reads TGTGCCAGTAGCGGGAGTCTCCACAATGAGCAGTTCTTC. Encoded protein: CASSGSLHNEQFF.